This note documents a single T cell receptor beta chain sequence. This CDR3 spans 12 amino acids. The germline V gene has CDR1 MNHNS and CDR2 SASEGT. Trimming took 6 bases from V and 7 from J; bases not matched to a gene: 4. The sample is drawn from a study of CD8+CD57+ T cells in acquired aplastic anemia. Study in general: The study obtained an average of around 3.1 ug of DNA from sorted CD4+ and CD8+ cells.

Whoever was chosen for sequencing had shown CD8+CD57+ cell expansion by flow cytometry. TCR beta VDJ and CDR3 were profiled, and genomic DNA was the template. TCRdb called the reads again in MiXCR, with one record for every CDR3 protein. The sample carries under 350,000 distinct CDR3 sequences, 56% recorded once. Sequenced: sorted CD4+, CD8+, or CD8+CD57+ T cells (not recorded which) from PBMCs. The receptor's source is a human donor with aplastic anemia. The chain links TRBV6-1 to TRBJ2-5; TRBD2 aligns across 8 bases. CDR3 residues: CASSALAGTQYF. The CDR3 nucleotides are TGTGCCAGCAGCGCCCTAGCGGGGACCCAGTACTTC.